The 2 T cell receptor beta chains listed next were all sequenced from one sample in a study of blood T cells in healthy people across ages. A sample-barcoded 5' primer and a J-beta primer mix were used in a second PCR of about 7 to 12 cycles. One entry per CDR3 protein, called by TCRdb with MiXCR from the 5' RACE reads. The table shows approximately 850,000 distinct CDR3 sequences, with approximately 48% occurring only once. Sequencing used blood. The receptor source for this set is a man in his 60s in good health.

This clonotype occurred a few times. CDR3 region: CASRPAAGGPPDTQYF. The CDR3 bases are TGTGCCAGCAGACCCGCAGCGGGGGGGCCCCCAGATACGCAGTATTTT. The V and J genes are TRBV6-5 and TRBJ2-3; 10 bases align to TRBD2. The CDR3 is 16 amino acids. V dropped 6 bases and J dropped 4; count of bases not matched to a gene: 10. Germline V CDR1 and CDR2: MNHEY, SVGAGI.

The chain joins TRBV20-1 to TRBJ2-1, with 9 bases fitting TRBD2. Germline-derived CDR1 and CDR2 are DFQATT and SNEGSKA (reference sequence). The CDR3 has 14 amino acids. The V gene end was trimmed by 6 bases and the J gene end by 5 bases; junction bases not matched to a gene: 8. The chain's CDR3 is CSATGLAGNNEQFF. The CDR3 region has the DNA TGCAGTGCCACGGGGCTAGCGGGGAACAATGAGCAGTTCTTC.